This entry lists 30 T cell receptor beta chains sequenced from one sample in a study of post-analysis software for immune sequencing data. General study points: Patients showed TRBV5-6, TRBV5-1 and TRBV20-1 among roughly 5 TRBV segments more frequent than in controls.

cDNA libraries of TCR beta carried unique molecular identifiers. TCRdb ran MiXCR on the PCR reads and lists one entry per CDR3 protein. In the table there are about 430,000 distinct CDR3 sequences, about 39% of which are singletons. The antigens these receptors bind are not known. The sequenced sample consisted of blood. These receptors were collected from a girl between 2 and 10 years old with multiple sclerosis.

V usage is TRBV12-3 or TRBV12-4 and J usage is TRBJ2-7; 11 bases are shared with TRBD2. TRBJ2-5 matches the DNA end more closely, so the J call is doubtful. The CDR3 contains 18 residues. CDR3 in DNA: TGTGCCAGCAGTTTATACCCGACTAGCGGGGTGAGGACGGAGACCCAGTACTTC. It specifies CASSLYPTSGVRTETQYF.

This chain joins TRBV4-3 and TRBJ1-2, with TRBD1 identical over 9 bases. This CDR3 has 16 residues. Germline CDR1 is LGHNA and CDR2 is YSLEER. V gave up 0 bases and J gave up 4 bases; unmatched junction bases: 6. The CDR3 loop is CASSQDTGGNGYGYTF. CDR3 nucleotides: TGCGCCAGCAGCCAAGATACAGGGGGCAATGGCTATGGCTACACCTTC.

V usage is TRBV4-3 and J usage is TRBJ1-5; D might be TRBD1 (5 bases). CDR1 is LGHNA, CDR2 YSLEER, per germline. V was clipped by 5 bases and J by 3 bases, with 11 bases between them. This CDR3 is 14 amino acids long. The DNA for the CDR3 is TGCGCCAGCAGCTGGTACAGGACCAATCAGCCCCAGCATTTT. Translated: CASSWYRTNQPQHF.

V gene TRBV10-3 combines with J gene TRBJ1-5; no reliable D call. Germline CDR1 reads ENHRY; CDR2 reads SYGVKD. The CDR3 is 13 residues long. Deletions cut 6 bases from V and 2 bases from J, with 8 bases between. The DNA of the CDR3 is TGTGCCATCAGCGGGGAGGGCAATCAGCCCCAGCATTTT. It codes for CAISGEGNQPQHF.

This clonotype was recorded a few times. This chain connects TRBV7-8 to TRBJ2-1, with 8 nucleotides matching TRBD2. The V gene's germline CDR1 is SGHVS and CDR2 FQNEAQ. The CDR3 runs 18 residues. V lost 2 bases to trimming and J lost 7 bases; unmatched junction nucleotides: 16. As DNA, the CDR3 is TGTGCCAGCAGCTTAAGGGTCAGGCGGGGGGCGAGGAGTAATGAGCAGTTCTTC. This codes for CASSLRVRRGARSNEQFF.

This clonotype has just a few counts. The chain couples TRBV5-1 to TRBJ1-2, with 7 nucleotides matching TRBD1. This CDR3 has 13 residues. Germline CDR1 reads SGHRS; CDR2 reads YFSETQ. Trimming cost V 2 bases and J 7 bases; bases outside gene matches: 5. CDR3 residues: CASSFTGDGGYTF. CDR3 DNA sequence: TGCGCCAGCAGCTTCACAGGGGACGGTGGCTACACCTTC.

This clonotype has more than one count but fewer than ten. The CDR3 sequence is CASASAGAAYEQYF. Written as DNA, the CDR3 is TGTGCCAGCGCCTCCGCCGGGGCCGCCTACGAGCAGTACTTC. The J gene is TRBJ2-7, the V gene TRBV27; D may correspond to TRBD1 or TRBD2 (5 bases each). The CDR3 is 14 residues long. Per germline, CDR1 MNHEY and CDR2 SMNVEV (reference sequence). The germline V and J ends were trimmed by 8 bases and 2 bases, with 16 bases remaining between them.

V gene TRBV19 combines with J gene TRBJ2-7; 7 positions match TRBD2. Trimming cost V 1 base and J 3 bases; bases outside gene matches: 3. The CDR3 totals 14 residues. Germline V gives CDR1 LNHDA, CDR2 SQIVND (reference sequence). CDR3 coding DNA: TGTGCCAGTAGTATAGCTAGCGGATACTACGAGCAGTACTTC. It translates to CASSIASGYYEQYF.

The CDR3 nucleotides are TGCGCCAGCAGCTGGCTGGGGATCTCCTACAATGAGCAGTTCTTC. It is translated as CASSWLGISYNEQFF. The chain combines TRBV5-1 with TRBJ2-1; D remains ambiguous. The CDR3 spans 15 residues. V lost 3 bases, J lost 0 bases, and 10 bases lay in between. CDR1 and CDR2 (germline): SGHRS, YFSETQ.

The V and J genes are TRBV4-2 and TRBJ1-5; tentatively, D is TRBD1 (6 bases). The CDR3 spans 16 residues. V lost 1 base and J 2 bases, leaving 12 bases between the germline ends. Germline V gene data show CDR1 as LGHNA and CDR2 as YNFKEQ. CDR3 region: CASSQAGGLGNQPQHF. The CDR3 DNA is TGTGCCAGCAGCCAAGCGGGGGGCTTGGGCAATCAGCCCCAGCATTTT.

This clonotype has a handful of counts. This sequence joins TRBV25-1 and TRBJ2-7, with a possible D match to TRBD2 (6 bases). Trimming took off 3 bases at V and 4 bases at J, with 16 bases between the two ends. The germline gives CDR1 MGHDK, CDR2 SYGVNS. CDR3 length: 15 amino acids. CDR3 region: CASSETRDSSYEQYF. The CDR3, as DNA: TGTGCCAGCAGTGAGACGCGGGACTCCTCTTACGAGCAGTACTTC.

This clonotype showed up just a few times. The rearrangement joins TRBV6-6 to TRBJ1-3, with D hard to call. The CDR3 is 13 amino acids. Germline V gene lookup returns CDR1 MNHNY and CDR2 SVGAGI (reference sequence). Deletions cut 5 bases from V and 4 bases from J, with 9 bases between. CDR3 coding DNA: TGTGCCAGCAGTCTTCCGGACGGAAACACCATATATTTT. This sequence encodes CASSLPDGNTIYF.

This clonotype was picked up many times. The chain is built from TRBV28 and TRBJ2-7, with D possibly being TRBD1 (6 bases). Germline loops: CDR1 MDHEN, CDR2 SYDVKM. This CDR3 is 14 amino acids long. V dropped 10 bases and J dropped 1 base, with 17 bases sitting between them. CDR3 region: CATRGDTGSYEQYF. The DNA of the CDR3 is TGTGCCACTAGAGGGGACACTGGGTCCTACGAGCAGTACTTC.

This clonotype has only a few counts. This sequence joins TRBV10-3 and TRBJ1-6; D remains unclear. V was pared by 4 bases and J by 4 bases, with 8 bases between. Germline V gene data show CDR1 as ENHRY and CDR2 as SYGVKD. This CDR3 contains 14 residues. CDR3 loop: CAISAQAYNSPLHF. The CDR3 DNA reads as TGTGCCATCAGTGCCCAGGCGTATAATTCACCCCTCCACTTT.

This clonotype was found a few times. This chain uses TRBV27 with TRBJ2-5, with 9 bases fitting TRBD2. The CDR3 spans 15 residues. Unmatched junction bases numbered 5, after V lost 2 bases and J lost 4 bases. CDR1 and CDR2 (germline): MNHEY, SMNVEV (reference sequence). CDR3 nucleotide sequence: TGTGCCAGCAGTTTAGCGGGAGGGCCAGGAGAGACCCAGTACTTC. Protein sequence: CASSLAGGPGETQYF.

This clonotype occurred a few times. This chain uses TRBV7-6 with TRBJ2-5; no reliable D call. The CDR3 runs to 15 residues. Trimming cost V 5 bases and J 3 bases, with 16 bases left between them. Per the germline V gene, CDR1 is SGHVS and CDR2 is FNYEAQ. The chain's CDR3 is CASSALRGSKETQYF. CDR3 sequence (DNA): TGTGCCAGCAGCGCTCTGCGCGGTTCTAAAGAGACCCAGTACTTC.

This clonotype was observed a handful of times. The chain uses TRBV29-1 and TRBJ1-2; D is unclear. Germline lookup yields CDR1 SQVTM and CDR2 ANQGSEA. The CDR3 extends over 11 amino acids. Trimming left V 6 bases short and J 3 bases short, with 8 bases between. Here the CDR3 reads CSVPEDYGYTF. CDR3 bases: TGCAGCGTACCGGAGGACTATGGCTACACCTTC.

This clonotype has a handful of counts. V and J are TRBV29-1 and TRBJ2-5, with D perhaps TRBD1 (5 bases). The CDR3 consists of 12 residues. The V end lost 5 bases, the J end lost 5 bases, and 12 bases lay between the germline ends. Germline V gene lookup returns CDR1 SQVTM and CDR2 ANQGSEA. CDR3 protein: CSVWQGTETQYF. The CDR3 region has the DNA TGCAGCGTTTGGCAGGGAACGGAGACCCAGTACTTC.

This chain connects TRBV10-3 to TRBJ1-2; D possibly corresponds to TRBD1 (6 bases). Deletions cut 0 bases from V and 5 bases from J, with 13 bases between. CDR3 length: 15 residues. Germline CDR1 is ENHRY and CDR2 is SYGVKD. CDR3 DNA sequence: TGTGCCATCAGTGAGTCGTCAGGAAGGGGGTATGGCTACACCTTC. Its translation is CAISESSGRGYGYTF.

This clonotype was seen more than once but under ten times. The CDR3 loop is CSAWDRATYEQYF. In nucleotides, the CDR3 is TGCAGCGCATGGGACAGGGCCACCTACGAGCAGTACTTC. This chain uses TRBV29-1 with TRBJ2-7, with 9 nucleotides matching TRBD1. V shed 7 bases and J 2 bases; nucleotides not matched to a gene: 6. The CDR3 runs 13 residues. The germline V gene encodes CDR1 SQVTM and CDR2 ANQGSEA.

The rearrangement uses TRBV12-3 or TRBV12-4 and TRBJ1-5; TRBD1 agrees at 7 bases. This CDR3 is 15 amino acids long. Germline trimming cut 6 bases from V and 2 bases from J; bases unmatched to any gene: 7. The CDR3 DNA is TGTGCCAGCAGGGCTAACAGGGGTGGCAATCAGCCCCAGCATTTT. Its protein product is CASRANRGGNQPQHF.

This clonotype was seen a handful of times. V gene TRBV10-3 combines with J gene TRBJ2-1; D ambiguous. Germline loops: CDR1 ENHRY, CDR2 SYGVKD. This CDR3 has 14 amino acids. Trimming pared 5 bases from V and 8 bases from J, leaving 16 bases between. This chain's CDR3 is CAISSGRDVDEQFF. CDR3 DNA: TGTGCCATCAGTTCAGGCCGCGATGTGGATGAGCAGTTCTTC.

This chain connects TRBV7-2 to TRBJ2-1; 9 bases agree with TRBD2. The CDR3 extends over 16 amino acids. V trimming: 5 bases; J trimming: 0 bases; junction bases outside the gene matches: 5. Germline CDR1 and CDR2: SGHTA and FQGNSA. The CDR3 region is CASSRIAGDSYNEQFF. The CDR3, as DNA: TGTGCCAGCAGCAGAATAGCGGGAGACTCCTACAATGAGCAGTTCTTC.

The genes are TRBV12-3 or TRBV12-4 and TRBJ1-6; weak D call: TRBD1 (5 bases). This CDR3 comprises 15 residues. V lost 3 bases to trimming and J lost 2 bases, with 8 bases between them. The CDR3 DNA follows: TGTGCCAGCAGTTTCGGGGCCGCCTATAATTCACCCCTCCACTTT. Protein product: CASSFGAAYNSPLHF.

The chain recombines TRBV4-3 with TRBJ1-4; 7 bases are a match to TRBD1. The junction had 6 bases not matched to a gene; V was cut back by 3 bases and J by 5 bases. The CDR3 spans 15 residues. The V gene's germline CDR1 is LGHNA and CDR2 YSLEER. The CDR3 sequence is CASSQLDRRNEKLFF. The CDR3 DNA reads TGCGCCAGCAGCCAGTTGGACAGGAGAAATGAAAAACTGTTTTTT.

The chain links TRBV5-1 to TRBJ2-1, with TRBD1 as a possible D gene (6 bases). Germline V gene sequence: CDR1 SGHRS, CDR2 YFSETQ. Between the trimmed V and J ends, which lost 0 bases and 5 bases, there was a span of 6 bases. CDR3 length: 13 amino acids. CDR3 coding DNA: TGCGCCAGCAGCTTGGAGGGGGACAATGAGCAGTTCTTC. It yields the protein CASSLEGDNEQFF.

This chain links TRBV2 with TRBJ1-6; no reliable D call. This CDR3 is built from 14 residues. Trimming stripped 6 bases from V and 9 bases from J, with 15 bases between. Per germline, CDR1 SNHLY and CDR2 FYNNEI. CDR3 sequence (DNA): TGTGCCAGCAGGACCTGGGAGGGTTCTTCACCCCTCCACTTT. It encodes CASRTWEGSSPLHF.

The chain links TRBV6-2 or TRBV6-3 to TRBJ1-4, with 7 nucleotides matching TRBD1. J lost 0 bases, V lost 3 bases, and 4 bases had no gene match. Germline assignment: CDR1 MNHEY and CDR2 SVGEGT. The CDR3 sequence is 16 residues long. The CDR3 DNA sequence: TGTGCCAGCAGTTATTGGGACAGAGCAACTAATGAAAAACTGTTTTTT. It codes for CASSYWDRATNEKLFF.

The genes are TRBV20-1 and TRBJ1-1; the match to TRBD1 covers 10 bases. The J segment lost 5 bases and the V segment lost 6 bases, leaving 3 bases of the junction unmatched. Germline assignment: CDR1 DFQATT and CDR2 SNEGSKA (reference sequence). This CDR3 spans 12 amino acids. CDR3 DNA: TGCAGTGCGCGGGACAGGGGAACTGAAGCTTTCTTT. Protein product: CSARDRGTEAFF.

The chain carries TRBV4-1 and TRBJ2-1; 9 bases line up with TRBD2. Germline V gives CDR1 MGHRA, CDR2 YSYEKL. The length of the CDR3 is 14 residues. V trimming: 0 bases; J trimming: 9 bases; junction bases outside the gene matches: 3. The CDR3 DNA follows: TGCGCCAGCAGCCAAGAGGGACTAGCTCCTGAGCAGTTCTTC. This codes for CASSQEGLAPEQFF.